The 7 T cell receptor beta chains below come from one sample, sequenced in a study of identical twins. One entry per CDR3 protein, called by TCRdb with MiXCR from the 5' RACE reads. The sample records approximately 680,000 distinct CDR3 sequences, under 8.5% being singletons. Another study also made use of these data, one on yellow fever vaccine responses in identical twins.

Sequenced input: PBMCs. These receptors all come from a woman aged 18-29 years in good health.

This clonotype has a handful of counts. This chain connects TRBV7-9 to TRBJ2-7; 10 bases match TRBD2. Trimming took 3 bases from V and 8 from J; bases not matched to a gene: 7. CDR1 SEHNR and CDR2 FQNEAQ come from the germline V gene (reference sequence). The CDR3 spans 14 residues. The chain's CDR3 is CASSLVAGGLKQYF. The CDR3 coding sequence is TGTGCCAGCAGCTTGGTAGCGGGAGGTCTTAAGCAGTACTTC.

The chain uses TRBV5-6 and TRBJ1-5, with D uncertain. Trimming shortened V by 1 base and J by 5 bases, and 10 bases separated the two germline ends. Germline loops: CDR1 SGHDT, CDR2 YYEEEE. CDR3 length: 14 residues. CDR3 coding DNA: TGTGCCAGCAGCTTGAGAGGCAGGTATCAGCCCCAGCATTTT. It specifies CASSLRGRYQPQHF. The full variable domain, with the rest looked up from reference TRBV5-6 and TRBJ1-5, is DAGVTQSPTHLIKTRGQQVTLRCSPKSGHDTVSWYQQALGQGPQFIFQYYEEEERQRGNFPDRFSGHQFPNYSSELNVNALLLGDSALYLCASSLRGRYQPQHFGDGTRLSIL.

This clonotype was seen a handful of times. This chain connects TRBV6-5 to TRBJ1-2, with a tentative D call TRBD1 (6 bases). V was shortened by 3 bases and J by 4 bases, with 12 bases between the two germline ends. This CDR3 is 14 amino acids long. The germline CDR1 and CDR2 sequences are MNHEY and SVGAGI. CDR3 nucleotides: TGTGCCAGCAGTTATGGACAGACCTCCTATGGCTACACCTTC. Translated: CASSYGQTSYGYTF.

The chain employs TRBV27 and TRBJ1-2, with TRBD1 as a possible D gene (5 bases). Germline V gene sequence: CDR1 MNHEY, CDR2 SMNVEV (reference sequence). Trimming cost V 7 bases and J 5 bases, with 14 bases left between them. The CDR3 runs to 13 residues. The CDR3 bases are TGTGCCAGCAAACCCCTGGGGGAGTATGGCTACACCTTC. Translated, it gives CASKPLGEYGYTF.

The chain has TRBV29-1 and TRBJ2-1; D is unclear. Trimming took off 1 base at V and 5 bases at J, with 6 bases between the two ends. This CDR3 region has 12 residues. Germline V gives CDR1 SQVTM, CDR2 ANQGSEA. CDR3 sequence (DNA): TGCAGCGTTGAAGGCAGGAACAATGAGCAGTTCTTC. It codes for CSVEGRNNEQFF.

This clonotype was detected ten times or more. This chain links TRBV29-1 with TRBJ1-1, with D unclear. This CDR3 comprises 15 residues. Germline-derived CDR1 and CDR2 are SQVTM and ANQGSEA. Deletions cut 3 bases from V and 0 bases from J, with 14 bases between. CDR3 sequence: CSVDSGEGLNTEAFF. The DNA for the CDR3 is TGCAGCGTTGACTCTGGCGAGGGTCTGAACACTGAAGCTTTCTTT. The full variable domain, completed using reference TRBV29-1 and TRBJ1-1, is SAVISQKPSRDICQRGTSLTIQCQVDSQVTMMFWYRQQPGQSLTLIATANQGSEATYESGFVIDKFPISRPNLTFSTLTVSNMSPEDSSIYLCSVDSGEGLNTEAFFGQGTRLTVV.

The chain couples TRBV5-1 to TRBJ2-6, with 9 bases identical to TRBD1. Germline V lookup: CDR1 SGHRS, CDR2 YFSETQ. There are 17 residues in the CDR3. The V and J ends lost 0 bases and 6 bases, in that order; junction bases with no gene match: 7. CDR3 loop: CASSLAAGTGMANVLTF. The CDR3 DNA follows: TGCGCCAGCAGCTTGGCTGCGGGGACAGGGATGGCCAACGTCCTGACTTTC. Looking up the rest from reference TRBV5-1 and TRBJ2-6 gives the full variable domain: KAGVTQTPRYLIKTRGQQVTLSCSPISGHRSVSWYQQTPGQGLQFLFEYFSETQRNKGNFPGRFSGRQFSNSRSEMNVSTLELGDSALYLCASSLAAGTGMANVLTFGAGSRLTVL.